The 11 T cell receptor beta chains below come from one sample, sequenced in a study of blood T cell repertoires in COVID-19. Assay: immunoSEQ multiplex PCR; the TCRdb copy retains only in-frame clones and omits some. The repertoire holds approximately 180,000 clones, with 76% as singletons. Material: PBMCs or T cells enriched from blood (not recorded which). The receptors derive from a woman between 45 and 60 years old with acute COVID-19.

The CDR3 region has the DNA TGTGCCAGCAGCTCCCAAACAGGGGCTCTGCATGGCTACACCTTC. Residues: CASSSQTGALHGYTF. The chain has TRBV7-2 and TRBJ1-2; 7 nucleotides line up with TRBD1. CDR3 length: 15 residues. Germline-derived CDR1 and CDR2 are SGHTA and FQGNSA. Trimming at V came to 4 bases and at J to 6 bases, leaving 11 bases not matched to a gene.

The chain has TRBV3-1 (or the pseudogene TRBV3-2) and TRBJ2-5, with D unclear. The germline V and J ends were trimmed by 1 base and 6 bases, with 9 bases remaining between them. Per the germline V gene, CDR1 is LGHDT and CDR2 is YNNKEL (reference sequence). This CDR3 region has 13 residues. The CDR3 sequence: CASSQGVEKTQYF. The CDR3 DNA is TGTGCCAGCAGCCAAGGAGTAGAAAAGACCCAGTACTTC.

The table lists this clone with a count of one. The chain has TRBV12-3 or TRBV12-4 and TRBJ2-5; TRBD2 matches at 7 bases. This CDR3 spans 12 amino acids. V was clipped by 6 bases and J by 4 bases; unmatched bases: 2. The CDR3 protein is CASRAGIETQYF. For the CDR3, the DNA is TGTGCCAGCAGAGCGGGGATAGAGACCCAGTACTTC.

This clone was seen just once. V usage is TRBV6-5 and J usage is TRBJ1-2, with D unclear. The CDR3 has 15 residues. V lost 6 bases to trimming and J lost 4 bases, with 18 bases between them. Germline values: CDR1 MNHEY, CDR2 SVGAGI. The CDR3 spells CASRPTNIGSYGYTF. CDR3 DNA sequence: TGTGCCAGCAGACCCACTAACATAGGGAGCTATGGCTACACCTTC.

The CDR3 region is CASSVRLQGAGETQYF. The CDR3 nucleotides read TGCGCCAGCAGCGTCAGACTACAGGGGGCGGGAGAGACCCAGTACTTC. The rearrangement links TRBV5-1 to TRBJ2-5, with 9 bases identical to TRBD1. V dropped 4 bases and J dropped 4; count of bases not matched to a gene: 11. The CDR3 runs 16 residues. CDR1 is SGHRS, CDR2 YFSETQ, per germline.

V gene TRBV3-1 (or the pseudogene TRBV3-2) combines with J gene TRBJ1-5; 10 bases align to TRBD1. The germline CDR1 and CDR2 sequences are LGHDT and YNNKEL (reference sequence). V dropped 6 bases and J dropped 6; count of bases not matched to a gene: 5. The length of the CDR3 is 14 residues. The CDR3 DNA follows: TGTGCCAGCAGTCGGACAGGGGGGGGTCAGCCCCAGCATTTT. This gives the protein CASSRTGGGQPQHF.

The rearrangement joins TRBV7-9 to TRBJ2-7; maybe TRBD2 (6 bases). CDR3 length: 14 amino acids. V lost 0 bases to trimming and J lost 6 bases, with 12 bases between them. CDR1 is SEHNR, CDR2 FQNEAQ, per germline (reference sequence). CDR3: CASSLASGGSEQYV. The CDR3 region has the DNA TGTGCCAGCAGCTTAGCGTCTGGAGGGTCCGAGCAGTACGTC.

The rearrangement joins TRBV3-1 (or the pseudogene TRBV3-2) to TRBJ2-5, with 11 bases identical to TRBD2. The germline V gene has CDR1 LGHDT and CDR2 YNNKEL (reference sequence). This CDR3 comprises 16 residues. V lost 4 bases, J lost 0 bases, and 4 bases stayed unmatched. The CDR3, as DNA: TGTGCCAGCAGCCCTGCTAGCGGGGGGTACCAAGAGACCCAGTACTTC. Translation: CASSPASGGYQETQYF.

This clone was seen once. CDR3 bases: TGTGCCAGCAGCTTAAATAGAGACAGGGGGCTTGAAGGCAATCAGCCCCAGCATTTT. This sequence encodes CASSLNRDRGLEGNQPQHF. The chain carries TRBV7-8 and TRBJ1-5; 10 positions match TRBD1. Germline CDR1 is SGHVS and CDR2 is FQNEAQ. Germline trimming cut 2 bases from V and 2 bases from J; bases unmatched to any gene: 12. The CDR3 length is 19 residues.

The chain joins TRBV6-5 to TRBJ1-5; 8 bases agree with TRBD1. The germline V gene encodes CDR1 MNHEY and CDR2 SVGAGI. V shed 6 bases and J 7 bases; nucleotides not matched to a gene: 11. The CDR3 totals 15 residues. The CDR3 bases are TGTGCCAGCAGCAGAGACAGGGGAAGGGGACAGCCCCAGCATTTT. This gives the protein CASSRDRGRGQPQHF.

Regarding this clone: At the DNA level, this CDR3 is encoded by other sequences in the same sample as well. The CDR3 DNA reads TGTGCCAGCAGTTTGAGAGGGAACTCCTACAATGAGCAGTTCTTC. Encoded protein: CASSLRGNSYNEQFF. The V and J genes are TRBV27 and TRBJ2-1; maybe TRBD2 (5 bases). The CDR3 has 15 residues. V lost 3 bases, J lost 0 bases, and 9 bases lay in between. Per the germline V gene, CDR1 is MNHEY and CDR2 is SMNVEV (reference sequence).